Below, 6 T cell receptor beta chains from the same sample are listed, as sequenced in a study of cytomegalovirus exposure and HLA in healthy donors. PCR employed 60 Vbeta and 13 Jbeta primers. The protocol was immunoSEQ multiplex PCR, while the TCRdb copy is restricted to in-frame clones and leaves out a portion. The table shows 150,000 or so clones, with just over 75% occurring only once. The sample was PBMCs. The receptors were gathered from a woman between 40 and 55 years old in good health and CMV-seronegative.

V is TRBV7-3 and J is TRBJ2-3; D is undetermined. Germline V lookup: CDR1 SGHTA, CDR2 FQGTGA. The germline V and J ends were trimmed by 3 bases and 4 bases, with 11 bases remaining between them. The CDR3 spans 14 residues. CDR3 sequence reads: CASSLIQAADTQYF. CDR3 bases: TGTGCCAGCAGCTTGATCCAGGCCGCAGATACGCAGTATTTT.

CDR3 nucleotides: TGTGCCAGCAGAGGGACAGGGGTATACGAGCAGTACTTC. Translating gives CASRGTGVYEQYF. The rearrangement joins TRBV28 to TRBJ2-7; 10 positions agree with TRBD1. The V gene end was trimmed by 6 bases and the J gene end by 4 bases; junction bases not matched to a gene: 3. This CDR3 has 13 residues. Germline V lookup: CDR1 MDHEN, CDR2 SYDVKM.

The V gene is TRBV10-3, the J gene TRBJ2-4, with D tentatively TRBD1 (6 bases). Looked up from germline, CDR1 is ENHRY and CDR2 is SYGVKD. The CDR3 is made up of 17 amino acids. Trimming removed 2 bases at V and 4 bases at J, with 18 bases between. The CDR3 loop reads CAISETTNTGWKNIQYF. CDR3 in DNA: TGTGCCATCAGTGAGACGACTAATACAGGGTGGAAAAACATTCAGTACTTC.

This chain links TRBV9 with TRBJ2-7, with 10 bases identical to TRBD1. Unmatched junction bases numbered 7, after V lost 2 bases and J lost 2 bases. Germline CDR1 reads SGDLS; CDR2 reads YYNGEE. This CDR3 is 16 amino acids long. DNA of the CDR3: TGTGCCAGCAGCGTCGGGGACAGGGGCTCACCCTACGAGCAGTACTTC. It yields the protein CASSVGDRGSPYEQYF.

The chain recombines TRBV5-1 with TRBJ2-1; D call uncertain. Trimming shortened V by 2 bases and J by 3 bases, and 12 bases separated the two germline ends. The germline CDR1 and CDR2 sequences are SGHRS and YFSETQ. The CDR3 runs 15 residues. The CDR3 DNA is TGCGCCAGCAGCTTAAATCCAGGATTCTACAATGAGCAGTTCTTC. Translated, it gives CASSLNPGFYNEQFF.

The V and J genes are TRBV5-1 and TRBJ1-1; D might be TRBD1 (5 bases). V was pared by 0 bases and J by 5 bases, with 17 bases between. CDR1 SGHRS and CDR2 YFSETQ come from the germline V gene. The CDR3 covers 16 residues. The CDR3 loop is CASSLGTFNRGTEAFF. The CDR3 coding sequence is TGCGCCAGCAGCTTGGGGACGTTCAACCGGGGGACTGAAGCTTTCTTT.